The entry below describes one T cell receptor beta chain. The CDR3 length is 14 residues. After removal of 9 bases from V and 5 bases from J, the junction contained 11 bases not matched to a gene. The germline gives CDR1 MDHEN, CDR2 SYDVKM. TCRdb keeps only in-frame clones here, not all; method: immunoSEQ multiplex PCR. The sample has 170,000 or so clones; about 87% are singletons. This record comes from a study of blood T cell repertoires in COVID-19. The chain uses TRBV28 and TRBJ2-7; 9 nucleotides match TRBD1. The material sequenced was peripheral blood. The receptor's source is a man in his sixties with COVID-19, enrolled during active disease. The CDR3 here is CASRSSGTGNEQYF. CDR3 in DNA: TGTGCCAGTAGGTCCAGCGGGACAGGGAACGAGCAGTACTTC.